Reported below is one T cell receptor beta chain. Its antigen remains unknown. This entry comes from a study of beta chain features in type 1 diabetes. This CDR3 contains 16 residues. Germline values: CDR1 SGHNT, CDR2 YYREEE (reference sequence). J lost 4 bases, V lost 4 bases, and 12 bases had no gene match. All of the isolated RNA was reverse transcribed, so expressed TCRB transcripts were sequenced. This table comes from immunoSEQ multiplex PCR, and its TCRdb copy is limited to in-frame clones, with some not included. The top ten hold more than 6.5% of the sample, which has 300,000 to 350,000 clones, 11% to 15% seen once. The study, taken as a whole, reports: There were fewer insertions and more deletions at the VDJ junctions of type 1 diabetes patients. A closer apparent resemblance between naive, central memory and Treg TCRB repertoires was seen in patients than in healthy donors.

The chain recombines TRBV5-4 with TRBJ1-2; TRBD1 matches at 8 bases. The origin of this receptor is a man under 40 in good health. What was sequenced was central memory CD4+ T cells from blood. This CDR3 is CASSQERGQVAYGYTF. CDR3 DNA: TGTGCCAGCAGCCAAGAGAGGGGACAGGTCGCCTATGGCTACACCTTC.